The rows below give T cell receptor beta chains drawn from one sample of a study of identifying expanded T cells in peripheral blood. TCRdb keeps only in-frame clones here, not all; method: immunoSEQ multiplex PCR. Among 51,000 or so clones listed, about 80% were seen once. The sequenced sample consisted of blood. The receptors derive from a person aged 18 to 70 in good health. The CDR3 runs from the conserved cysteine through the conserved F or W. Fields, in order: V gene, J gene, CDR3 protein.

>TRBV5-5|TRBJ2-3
CASSFDYRTDTQYF
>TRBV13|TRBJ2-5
CASTGGGPSGETQYF
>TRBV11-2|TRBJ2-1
CASSFRDRFNEQFF
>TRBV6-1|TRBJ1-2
CASSHGGPGYTF
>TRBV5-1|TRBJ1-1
CASSLAVANTEAFF
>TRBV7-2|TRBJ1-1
CASTRALGTEAFF
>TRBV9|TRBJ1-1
CASSPRWGGTEAFF
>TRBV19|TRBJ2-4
CASSPFLSKNIQYF
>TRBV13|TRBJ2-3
CASSSGQVTDTQYF
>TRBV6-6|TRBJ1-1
CASSLTAEAFF
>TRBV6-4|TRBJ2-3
CASSQGSTDTQYF
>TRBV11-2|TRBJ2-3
CASSLVTRASGGFTDTQYF
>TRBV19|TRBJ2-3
CASSSLALGPSTDTQYF
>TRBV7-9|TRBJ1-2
CASSLDTGGHYGYTF
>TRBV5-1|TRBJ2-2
CASSSTGEEDGELFF
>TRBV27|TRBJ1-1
CASSPSSGDWVTEAFF
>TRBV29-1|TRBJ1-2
CSGIRARDYGYTF
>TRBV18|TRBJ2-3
CASFSGKDDTQYF
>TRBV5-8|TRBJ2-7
CASSILAAYEQYF
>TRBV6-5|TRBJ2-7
CASSVEGYEQYF
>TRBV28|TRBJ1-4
CASSMGQQKLFF
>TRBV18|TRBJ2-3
CASSPGLAGDTQYF
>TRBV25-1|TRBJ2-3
CASSAPTGLTDTQYF
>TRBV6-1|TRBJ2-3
CASSDHGSTDTQYF
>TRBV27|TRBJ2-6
CASSVWTGANVLTF
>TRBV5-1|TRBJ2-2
CASRFDTANTGELFF
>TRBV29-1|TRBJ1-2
CSVEAGGAGYGYTF
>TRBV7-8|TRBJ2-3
CASRELPGNTDTQYF
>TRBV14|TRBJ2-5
CASSQSETQYF
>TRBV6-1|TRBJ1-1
CASKSRVKRTEAFF